The text below deals with one T cell receptor beta chain. Its matching antigen is unknown. Germline assignment: CDR1 MRHNA and CDR2 SNTAGT. The CDR3 is made up of 15 amino acids. After removal of 4 bases from V and 9 bases from J, the junction contained 12 bases not matched to a gene. Unique molecular identifiers were incorporated into the prepared TCRbeta library. TCRdb re-analysed the PCR reads in MiXCR, keeping a single row per CDR3 protein. The table has approximately 630,000 distinct CDR3 sequences, around 14% seen once. The data derive from a study of T-cell reconstitution after alpha-beta-depleted transplantation in children. The study, taken as a whole, reports: Elevated TCRbeta diversity at day 60 was traced, in some patients, to surviving recipient T cells and thymic progenitors. At the one-year point after transplant, T-cell counts and TCRbeta diversity were found to come mostly from T cells that had been newly produced. Expanded graft clones, several hundred of them, were reportedly the source of alpha-beta T cells about two months after transplant.

The chain combines TRBV6-4 with TRBJ2-1; 7 nucleotides match TRBD1. The sequence came from a girl aged 2 to 10 with congenital amegakaryocytic thrombocytopenia, due to receive a stem cell transplant. Sequenced material: PBMCs, taken before TCRalphabeta/CD19-depleted stem cell transplant. CDR3 loop: CASSADREREGEQFF. CDR3 nucleotides: TGTGCCAGCAGTGCAGACAGGGAAAGAGAAGGTGAGCAGTTCTTC.